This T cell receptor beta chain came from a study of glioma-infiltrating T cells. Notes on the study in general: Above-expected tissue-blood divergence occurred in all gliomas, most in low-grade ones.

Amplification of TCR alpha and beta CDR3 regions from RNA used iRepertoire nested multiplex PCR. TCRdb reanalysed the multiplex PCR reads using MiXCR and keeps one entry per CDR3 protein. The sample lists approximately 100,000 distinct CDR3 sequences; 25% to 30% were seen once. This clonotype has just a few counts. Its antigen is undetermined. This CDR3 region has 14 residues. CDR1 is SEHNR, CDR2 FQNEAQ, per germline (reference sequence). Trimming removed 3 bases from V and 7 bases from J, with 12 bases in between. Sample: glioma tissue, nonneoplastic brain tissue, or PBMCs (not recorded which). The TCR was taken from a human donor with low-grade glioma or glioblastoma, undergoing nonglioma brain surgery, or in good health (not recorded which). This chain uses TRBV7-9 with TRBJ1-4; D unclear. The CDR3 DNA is TGTGCCAGCAGCTTTGTCGGCGTAGGTGAAAAACTGTTTTTT. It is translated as CASSFVGVGEKLFF. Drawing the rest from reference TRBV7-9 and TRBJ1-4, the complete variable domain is DTGVSQNPRHKITKRGQNVTFRCDPISEHNRLYWYRQTLGQGPEFLTYFQNEAQLEKSRLLSDRFSAERPKGSFSTLEIQRTEQGDSAMYLCASSFVGVGEKLFFGSGTQLSVL.